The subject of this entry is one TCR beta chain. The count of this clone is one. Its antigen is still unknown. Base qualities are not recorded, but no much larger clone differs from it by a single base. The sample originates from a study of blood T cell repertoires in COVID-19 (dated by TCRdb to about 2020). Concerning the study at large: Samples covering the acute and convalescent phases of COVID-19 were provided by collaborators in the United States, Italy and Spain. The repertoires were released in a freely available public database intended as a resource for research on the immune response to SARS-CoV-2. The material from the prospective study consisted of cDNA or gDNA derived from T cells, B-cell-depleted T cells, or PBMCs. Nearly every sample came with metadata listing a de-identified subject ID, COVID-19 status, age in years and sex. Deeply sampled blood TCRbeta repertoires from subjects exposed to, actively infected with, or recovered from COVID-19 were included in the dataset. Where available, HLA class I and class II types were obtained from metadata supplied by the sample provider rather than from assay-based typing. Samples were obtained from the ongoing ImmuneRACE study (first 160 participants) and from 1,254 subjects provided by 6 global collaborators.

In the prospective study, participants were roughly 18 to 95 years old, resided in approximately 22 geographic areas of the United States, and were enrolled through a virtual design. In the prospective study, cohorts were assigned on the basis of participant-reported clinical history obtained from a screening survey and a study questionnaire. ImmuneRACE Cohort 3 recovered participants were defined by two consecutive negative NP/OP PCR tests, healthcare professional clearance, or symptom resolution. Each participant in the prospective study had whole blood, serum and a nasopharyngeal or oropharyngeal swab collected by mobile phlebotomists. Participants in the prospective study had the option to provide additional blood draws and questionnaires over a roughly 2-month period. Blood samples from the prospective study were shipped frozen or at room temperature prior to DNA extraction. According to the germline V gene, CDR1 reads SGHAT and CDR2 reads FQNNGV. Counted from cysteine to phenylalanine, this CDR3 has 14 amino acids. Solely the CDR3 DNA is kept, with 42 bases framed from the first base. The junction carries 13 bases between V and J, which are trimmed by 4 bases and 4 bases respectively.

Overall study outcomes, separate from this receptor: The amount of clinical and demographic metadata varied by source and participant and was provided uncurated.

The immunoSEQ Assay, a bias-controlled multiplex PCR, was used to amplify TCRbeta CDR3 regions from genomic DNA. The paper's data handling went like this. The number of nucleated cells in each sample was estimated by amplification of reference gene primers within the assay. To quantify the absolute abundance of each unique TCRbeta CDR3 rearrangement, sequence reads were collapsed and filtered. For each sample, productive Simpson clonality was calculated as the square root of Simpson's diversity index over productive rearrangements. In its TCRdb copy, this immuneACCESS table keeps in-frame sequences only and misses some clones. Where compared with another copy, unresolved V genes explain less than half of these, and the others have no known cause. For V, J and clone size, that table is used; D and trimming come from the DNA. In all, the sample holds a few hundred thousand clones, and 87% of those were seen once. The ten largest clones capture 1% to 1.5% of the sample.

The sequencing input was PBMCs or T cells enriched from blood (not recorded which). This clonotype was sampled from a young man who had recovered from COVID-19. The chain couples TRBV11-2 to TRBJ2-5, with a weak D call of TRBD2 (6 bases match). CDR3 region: CASSSRLGGETQYF. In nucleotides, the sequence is TGTGCCAGCAGCTCCCGACTAGGTGGAGAGACCCAGTACTTC.